One sample yielded the 26 T cell receptor beta chains listed below, sequenced in a study of PD-L1 blockade in urothelial cancer. Here immunoSEQ multiplex PCR was the method, and the copy in TCRdb shows in-frame clones only, minus some. The data hold 53,000 or so clones, with 70% to 90% observed a single time. This material consisted of PBMCs, taken around atezolizumab (anti-PD-L1) treatment. The receptor source for this set is a man between 60 and 75 years old with urothelial cancer.

The V call is TRBV27, the J call TRBJ2-1; D unclear. The V end lost 2 bases, the J end lost 4 bases, and 6 bases lay between the germline ends. Germline V gene data show CDR1 as MNHEY and CDR2 as SMNVEV (reference sequence). The CDR3 consists of 13 residues. The CDR3 is CASSLERYNEQFF. The CDR3 DNA is TGTGCCAGCAGTTTAGAGAGGTACAATGAGCAGTTCTTC.

The rearrangement uses TRBV27 and TRBJ2-1; 7 bases agree with TRBD2. The J segment lost 4 bases and the V segment lost 3 bases, leaving 6 bases of the junction unmatched. Germline CDR1 is MNHEY and CDR2 is SMNVEV (reference sequence). CDR3 length: 15 residues. The CDR3 coding sequence is TGTGCCAGCAGTTTGGGCGGGGGTACTTACAATGAGCAGTTCTTC. It specifies CASSLGGGTYNEQFF.

V usage is TRBV2 and J usage is TRBJ1-1, with TRBD1 matching over 7 bases. Germline CDR1 and CDR2: SNHLY and FYNNEI. The CDR3 is 14 residues long. The J segment lost 5 bases and the V segment lost 6 bases, leaving 9 bases of the junction unmatched. The CDR3 spells CASRRDRRGTEAFF. CDR3 in DNA: TGTGCCAGCAGGAGGGACAGAAGAGGTACTGAAGCTTTCTTT.

The V and J genes are TRBV18 and TRBJ2-5; a weak D match, TRBD2 (5 bases). V was cut by 2 bases and J by 2 bases, with 12 bases left in between. The CDR3 is made up of 15 amino acids. The germline V gene has CDR1 KGHSH and CDR2 LQKENI. CDR3 DNA: TGTGCCAGCTCACCATTAGGGAGAGATCAAGAGACCCAGTACTTC. It encodes CASSPLGRDQETQYF.

In this sample, this clone turned up once. In DNA form, the CDR3 reads TGTGCCAGCAGTCTCCCCTCGCGTGGGCTCGGCGAGCAGTACTTC. Its protein is CASSLPSRGLGEQYF. This chain links TRBV6-1 with TRBJ2-7; D uncertain. The CDR3 length is 15 residues. Germline values: CDR1 MNHNS, CDR2 SASEGT. Trimming removed 5 bases from V and 6 bases from J, with 20 bases in between.

The rearrangement uses TRBV5-1 and TRBJ2-1, with TRBD2 identical over 9 bases. CDR1 is SGHRS and CDR2 is YFSETQ in the germline V gene. After removal of 3 bases from V and 8 bases from J, the junction contained 15 bases not matched to a gene. CDR3 length equals 17 residues. CDR3 sequence reads: CASSSSPSDSGSYEQFF. The CDR3 DNA reads as TGCGCCAGCAGCTCCTCCCCCTCGGATAGCGGGAGCTATGAGCAGTTCTTC. The full variable domain, in which reference TRBV5-1 and TRBJ2-1 provide the parts outside the CDR3, is KAGVTQTPRYLIKTRGQQVTLSCSPISGHRSVSWYQQTPGQGLQFLFEYFSETQRNKGNFPGRFSGRQFSNSRSEMNVSTLELGDSALYLCASSSSPSDSGSYEQFFGPGTRLTVL.

The genes are TRBV9 and TRBJ1-4; no clear D gene. The V end was cut by 0 bases, the J end by 4 bases, with 10 bases between. Germline lookup yields CDR1 SGDLS and CDR2 YYNGEE. The CDR3 is made up of 15 amino acids. The CDR3 loop reads CASSVGGGINEKLFF. The CDR3 DNA sequence: TGTGCCAGCAGCGTAGGAGGAGGGATTAATGAAAAACTGTTTTTT.

The V call is TRBV30, the J call TRBJ2-3, with 8 bases identical to TRBD2. Looked up from germline, CDR1 is GTSNPN and CDR2 is SVGIG (reference sequence). The CDR3 is 15 amino acids. The J segment lost 2 bases and the V segment lost 1 base, leaving 5 bases of the junction unmatched. This CDR3 reads CAWSGGSGITDTQYF. CDR3 bases: TGTGCCTGGAGTGGCGGTAGCGGGATCACAGATACGCAGTATTTT.

The rearrangement links TRBV6-5 to TRBJ2-5; 10 bases line up with TRBD2. The trim removed 5 bases at V and 4 bases at J, leaving 4 bases unmatched. The germline V gene encodes CDR1 MNHEY and CDR2 SVGAGI. CDR3 length: 14 residues. The CDR3 nucleotides are TGTGCCAGCAGTACGGGACTAGCGAGAGAGACCCAGTACTTC. Amino acids: CASSTGLARETQYF.

The rearrangement links TRBV7-8 to TRBJ2-5, with a possible D match to TRBD2 (7 bases). Trimming left V 5 bases short and J 2 bases short, with 15 bases between. The CDR3 is made up of 15 amino acids. Germline V gene data show CDR1 as SGHVS and CDR2 as FQNEAQ. The CDR3, as DNA: TGTGCCAGCAGCGACAGGACTAGGTTTCAAGAGACCCAGTACTTC. Translated: CASSDRTRFQETQYF.

The chain is built from TRBV5-1 and TRBJ2-3; maybe TRBD2 (5 bases). V was pared by 5 bases and J by 6 bases, with 7 bases between. This CDR3 is built from 11 residues. Per germline, CDR1 SGHRS and CDR2 YFSETQ. The CDR3 DNA reads TGCGCCAGCAGTCTAGCTGATACGCAGTATTTT. Translation gives CASSLADTQYF. The full variable domain, rest sourced from reference TRBV5-1 and TRBJ2-3, is KAGVTQTPRYLIKTRGQQVTLSCSPISGHRSVSWYQQTPGQGLQFLFEYFSETQRNKGNFPGRFSGRQFSNSRSEMNVSTLELGDSALYLCASSLADTQYFGPGTRLTVL.

The gene calls are TRBV19 and TRBJ2-7; TRBD1 matches at 8 bases. Germline V lookup: CDR1 LNHDA, CDR2 SQIVND (reference sequence). The length of the CDR3 is 13 residues. The trim removed 10 bases at V and 2 bases at J, leaving 7 bases unmatched. The CDR3 protein is CATETGVPYEQYF. DNA for the CDR3: TGTGCCACCGAGACAGGGGTTCCCTACGAGCAGTACTTC.

This CDR3 is CAWSQGWNTEAFF. CDR3 in DNA: TGTGCCTGGAGCCAGGGTTGGAACACTGAAGCTTTCTTT. The chain carries TRBV30 and TRBJ1-1; D possibly corresponds to TRBD1 (5 bases). This CDR3 comprises 13 residues. Deletions cut 3 bases from V and 1 base from J, with 9 bases between. Germline V CDR1 and CDR2: GTSNPN, SVGIG (reference sequence).

J is TRBJ1-2 and V is TRBV6-6; TRBD1 is a possible D gene (5 bases). This CDR3 is 13 amino acids long. V gave up 1 base and J gave up 5 bases, with 8 bases separating them. Germline loops: CDR1 MNHNY, CDR2 SVGAGI (reference sequence). The CDR3 DNA reads TGTGCCAGCAGTTACTTGGACAATTATGGCTACACCTTC. It yields the protein CASSYLDNYGYTF.

V usage is TRBV9 and J usage is TRBJ1-5, with D maybe TRBD1 (5 bases). This CDR3 contains 16 residues. Trimming removed 0 bases at V and 3 bases at J, with 13 bases between. The germline V gene has CDR1 SGDLS and CDR2 YYNGEE. The CDR3 protein is CASSVDPQGNNQPQHF. CDR3 bases: TGTGCCAGCAGCGTAGACCCCCAGGGCAACAATCAGCCCCAGCATTTT. Drawing the rest from reference TRBV9 and TRBJ1-5, the complete variable domain is DSGVTQTPKHLITATGQRVTLRCSPRSGDLSVYWYQQSLDQGLQFLIQYYNGEERAKGNILERFSAQQFPDLHSELNLSSLELGDSALYFCASSVDPQGNNQPQHFGDGTRLSIL.

The rearrangement uses TRBV6-5 and TRBJ1-4; 8 positions agree with TRBD1. The CDR3 loop spans 15 amino acids. The junction had 8 bases not matched to a gene; V was cut back by 5 bases and J by 6 bases. In germline, CDR1 is MNHEY, CDR2 SVGAGI. This CDR3 is CASSTTGGIDEKLFF. Here the CDR3 DNA reads TGTGCCAGCAGTACCACAGGGGGTATAGATGAAAAACTGTTTTTT.

This clone was found a few times. V and J are TRBV11-3 and TRBJ1-6; D ambiguous. Trimming cost V 5 bases and J 10 bases, with 18 bases left between them. This CDR3 contains 15 residues. Germline V gene sequence: CDR1 SGHNT, CDR2 YENEEA. The CDR3 DNA sequence: TGTGCCAGCAGCACCGAGGCGGGAGGAGGGTCACCCCTCCACTTT. This translates into CASSTEAGGGSPLHF.

The chain is built from TRBV6-4 and TRBJ1-2, with D maybe TRBD1 (5 bases). V was cut by 7 bases and J by 2 bases, with 17 bases left in between. Germline lookup yields CDR1 MRHNA and CDR2 SNTAGT. This CDR3 is built from 15 residues. CDR3 in amino acids: CASKATTGVNYGYTF. The CDR3 DNA sequence: TGTGCCAGCAAGGCGACGACGGGGGTGAACTATGGCTACACCTTC.

The chain has TRBV29-1 and TRBJ1-2, with no clear D. In germline, CDR1 is SQVTM, CDR2 ANQGSEA. V was pared by 7 bases and J by 5 bases, with 17 bases between. The CDR3 sequence is 13 residues long. CDR3 protein: CSALPQAPYGYTF. The CDR3 bases are TGCAGCGCTCTCCCCCAGGCGCCATATGGCTACACCTTC.

The chain links TRBV4-2 to TRBJ1-3; weak D call: TRBD1 (6 bases). Germline V lookup: CDR1 LGHNA, CDR2 YNFKEQ. There are 15 residues in the CDR3. The ends were cut back, 4 bases at V and 1 base at J, with 11 bases in the middle. This CDR3 reads CASSPLTGSGNTIYF. CDR3 in DNA: TGTGCCAGCAGCCCCCTAACAGGGTCTGGAAACACCATATATTTT.

The gene calls are TRBV14 and TRBJ2-3; D possibly corresponds to TRBD2 (6 bases). Between the trimmed V and J ends, which lost 5 bases and 4 bases, there was a span of 13 bases. In germline, CDR1 is SGHDN, CDR2 FVKESK. The CDR3 runs to 14 residues. In DNA, the CDR3 is TGTGCCAGCAGCGATTCTAGCGTACCAGATACGCAGTATTTT. Its protein is CASSDSSVPDTQYF.

The rearrangement joins TRBV4-3 to TRBJ1-4; D remains ambiguous. CDR3 length equals 15 residues. V shed 0 bases and J shed 7 bases, with 12 bases lying between them. Germline CDR1 is LGHNA and CDR2 is YSLEER. The CDR3 DNA is TGCGCCAGCAGCCAAGAGGGGAGAACGGGTGAAAAACTGTTTTTT. Protein: CASSQEGRTGEKLFF.

The V gene is TRBV18, the J gene TRBJ1-1, with TRBD1 matching 12 bases. Germline V gives CDR1 KGHSH, CDR2 LQKENI. The ends lost 0 bases at V and 5 bases at J; junction bases unmatched: 7. The CDR3 runs 17 residues. In nucleotides, the CDR3 is TGTGCCAGCTCACCACCCGGGACAGGGGGCAGTCGTACTGAAGCTTTCTTT. It is translated as CASSPPGTGGSRTEAFF.

This chain links TRBV19 with TRBJ1-2, with a possible D match to TRBD1 (6 bases). This CDR3 comprises 14 residues. CDR1 is LNHDA and CDR2 is SQIVND in the germline V gene (reference sequence). Trimming stripped 5 bases from V and 2 bases from J, with 12 bases between. CDR3 bases: TGTGCCAGTAGTCCCCGGACAGAGAACTATGGCTACACCTTC. As protein: CASSPRTENYGYTF.

CDR3 DNA sequence: TGTGCCAGCAGCCCCGGGACAGGGATGGGAGAGACCCAGTACTTC. Amino acids: CASSPGTGMGETQYF. The V and J genes are TRBV5-4 and TRBJ2-5, with 9 bases matching TRBD1. Germline assignment: CDR1 SGHNT and CDR2 YYREEE (reference sequence). The V gene end was trimmed by 4 bases and the J gene end by 4 bases; junction bases not matched to a gene: 8. This CDR3 is built from 15 residues.

This clone was seen once. The chain carries TRBV5-6 and TRBJ1-2; TRBD1 matches 7 bases. This CDR3 spans 13 amino acids. Germline V lookup: CDR1 SGHDT, CDR2 YYEEEE. V trimming: 4 bases; J trimming: 5 bases; junction bases outside the gene matches: 5. The chain's CDR3 is CASSPSQGYGYTF. As DNA, the CDR3 is TGTGCCAGCAGCCCATCACAGGGGTATGGCTACACCTTC.